Listed below are T cell receptor beta chains from one sample, sequenced in a study of blood T cell repertoires in COVID-19. The protocol was immunoSEQ multiplex PCR, while the TCRdb copy is restricted to in-frame clones and leaves out a portion. Here the sample spans roughly 170,000 clones, under 85% being singletons. Material for sequencing was peripheral blood. The receptors derive from a man aged 55 to 70 who had recovered from COVID-19. Both conserved end residues are trimmed from each CDR3. A D gene is named only where the DNA matches it firmly.

V gene: TRBV5-4
J gene: TRBJ1-1
D gene: .
CDR3 protein: ASSFRMEGGEAF

V gene: TRBV3-1/TRBV3-2
J gene: TRBJ2-1
D gene: TRBD2
CDR3 protein: ASGTSGGFRSYNEQF

V gene: TRBV6-1
J gene: TRBJ1-2
D gene: .
CDR3 protein: ASSEETVRGYT

V gene: TRBV5-5
J gene: TRBJ1-6
D gene: .
CDR3 protein: ASSDSLQSVNSPLH

V gene: TRBV30
J gene: TRBJ2-3
D gene: TRBD2
CDR3 protein: AWSVGPGGVDTQY

V gene: TRBV6-4
J gene: TRBJ2-3
D gene: TRBD1
CDR3 protein: ASSVETGGSDTQY

V gene: TRBV6-2/TRBV6-3
J gene: TRBJ1-1
D gene: TRBD1
CDR3 protein: ASSYRDRGKGDTEAF

V gene: TRBV6-5
J gene: TRBJ2-3
D gene: .
CDR3 protein: ASSLVDTQY

V gene: TRBV4-1
J gene: TRBJ1-2
D gene: TRBD1
CDR3 protein: ASSQPGLLDRAMGYT

V gene: TRBV21-1
J gene: TRBJ2-7
D gene: .
CDR3 protein: ASPTRGKLYPYEQY

V gene: TRBV18
J gene: TRBJ1-1
D gene: TRBD1
CDR3 protein: ASSPIWDRGGTEAF

V gene: TRBV5-1
J gene: TRBJ1-2
D gene: .
CDR3 protein: ASSLSGGVGYT

V gene: TRBV24-1
J gene: TRBJ2-5
D gene: TRBD1
CDR3 protein: ATSESGQQETQY

V gene: TRBV6-5
J gene: TRBJ2-3
D gene: .
CDR3 protein: ASMRAGIQY

V gene: TRBV19
J gene: TRBJ1-5
D gene: TRBD1
CDR3 protein: ASSIDYRGGQPQH

V gene: TRBV3-1/TRBV3-2
J gene: TRBJ2-5
D gene: .
CDR3 protein: ASSQSQGFGEETQY